The present T cell receptor (beta chain) was sequenced within a study of T-cell reconstitution after alpha-beta-depleted transplantation in children. Unique molecular identifiers were used in preparing the TCRbeta library. TCRdb recomputed calls from the PCR reads with MiXCR, one row per CDR3 protein. This table has some 200,000 distinct CDR3 sequences, roughly 8.3% appearing once. The CDR3 extends over 17 amino acids. Germline CDR1 is SGHTA and CDR2 is FQGNSA. Germline trimming cut 3 bases from V and 4 bases from J; bases unmatched to any gene: 8. The receptor's source is a male patient between 2 and 9 years old who had a stem cell transplant for acute myeloid leukemia, so the T cells may come from the graft donor. The sample in question was PBMCs, mostly from graft donor cells, obtained 360 days after TCRalphabeta/CD19-depleted stem cell transplant. The V gene is TRBV7-2, the J gene TRBJ2-5, with TRBD2 identical over 13 bases. The CDR3 loop reads CASSFRTSGSGGETQYF. CDR3 in DNA: TGTGCCAGCAGCTTCCGGACTAGCGGGAGTGGGGGAGAGACCCAGTACTTC. Based on the CDR3 plus reference TRBV7-2 and TRBJ2-5, the full variable domain is GAGVSQSPSNKVTEKGKDVELRCDPISGHTALYWYRQSLGQGLEFLIYFQGNSAPDKSGLPSDRFSAERTGGSVSTLTIQRTQQEDSAVYLCASSFRTSGSGGETQYFGPGTRLLVL.